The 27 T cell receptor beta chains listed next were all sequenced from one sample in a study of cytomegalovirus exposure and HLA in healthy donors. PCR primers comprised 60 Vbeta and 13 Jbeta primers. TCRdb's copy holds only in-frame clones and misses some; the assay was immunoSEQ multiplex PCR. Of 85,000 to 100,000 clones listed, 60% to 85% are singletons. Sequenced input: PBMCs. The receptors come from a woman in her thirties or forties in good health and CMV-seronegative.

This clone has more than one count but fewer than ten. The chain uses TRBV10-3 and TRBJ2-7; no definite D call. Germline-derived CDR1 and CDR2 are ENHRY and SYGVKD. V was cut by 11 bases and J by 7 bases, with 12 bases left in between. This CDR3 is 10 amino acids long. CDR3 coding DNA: TGTGCCCCTACCCCGATAGAGCAGTACTTC. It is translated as CAPTPIEQYF.

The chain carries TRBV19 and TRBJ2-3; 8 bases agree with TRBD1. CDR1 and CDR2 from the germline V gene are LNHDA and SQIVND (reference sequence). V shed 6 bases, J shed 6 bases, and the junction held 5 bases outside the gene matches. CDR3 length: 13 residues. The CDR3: CASSQQGVDTQYF. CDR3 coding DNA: TGTGCCAGTAGCCAACAGGGGGTGGATACGCAGTATTTT. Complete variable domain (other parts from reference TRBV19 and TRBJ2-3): DGGITQSPKYLFRKEGQNVTLSCEQNLNHDAMYWYRQDPGQGLRLIYYSQIVNDFQKGDIAEGYSVSREKKESFPLTVTSAQKNPTAFYLCASSQQGVDTQYFGPGTRLTVL.

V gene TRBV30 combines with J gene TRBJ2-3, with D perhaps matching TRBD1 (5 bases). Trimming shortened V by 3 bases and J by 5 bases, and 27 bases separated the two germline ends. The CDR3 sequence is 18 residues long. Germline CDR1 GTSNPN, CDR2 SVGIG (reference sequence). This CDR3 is CAWSLIRVIGAKRDTQYF. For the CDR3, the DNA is TGTGCCTGGAGCCTGATTCGCGTGATTGGGGCAAAAAGAGATACGCAGTATTTT.

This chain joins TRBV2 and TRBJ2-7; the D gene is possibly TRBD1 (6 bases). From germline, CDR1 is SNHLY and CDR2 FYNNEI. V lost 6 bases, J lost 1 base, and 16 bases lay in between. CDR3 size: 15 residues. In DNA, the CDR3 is TGTGCCAGCAGAGAACAGGGTTACCGTTCCTACGAGCAGTACTTC. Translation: CASREQGYRSYEQYF.

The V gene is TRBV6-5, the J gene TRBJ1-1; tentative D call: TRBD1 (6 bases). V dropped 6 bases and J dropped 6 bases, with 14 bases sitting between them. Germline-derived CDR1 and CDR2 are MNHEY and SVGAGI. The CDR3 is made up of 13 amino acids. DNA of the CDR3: TGTGCCAGCAGACCCGGGACACGGGCTGAAGCTTTCTTT. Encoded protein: CASRPGTRAEAFF.

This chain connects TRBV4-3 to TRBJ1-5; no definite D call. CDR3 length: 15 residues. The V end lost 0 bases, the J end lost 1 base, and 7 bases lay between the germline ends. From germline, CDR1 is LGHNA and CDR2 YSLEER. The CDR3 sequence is CASSQEIGSNQPQHF. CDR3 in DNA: TGCGCCAGCAGCCAAGAAATCGGGAGCAATCAGCCCCAGCATTTT.

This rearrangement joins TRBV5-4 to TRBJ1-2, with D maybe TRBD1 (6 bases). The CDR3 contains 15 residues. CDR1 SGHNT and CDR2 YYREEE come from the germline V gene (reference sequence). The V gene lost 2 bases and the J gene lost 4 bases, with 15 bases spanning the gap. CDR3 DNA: TGTGCCAGCAGCTTACCCCGGGACAAGGGCTATGGCTACACCTTC. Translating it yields CASSLPRDKGYGYTF.

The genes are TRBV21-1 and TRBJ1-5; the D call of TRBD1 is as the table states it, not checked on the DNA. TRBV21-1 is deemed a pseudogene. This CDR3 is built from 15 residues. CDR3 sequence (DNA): TGTGCCAGCAGACCGGACAGGGATAGCAATCAGCCCCAGCATTTT. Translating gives CASRPDRDSNQPQHF.

The chain's CDR3 is CASSLGAGTGYGYTF. The CDR3 DNA reads as TGCGCCAGCAGCTTGGGCGCCGGGACAGGCTATGGCTACACCTTC. The chain links TRBV5-1 to TRBJ1-2, with 8 bases aligning to TRBD1. Per the germline V gene, CDR1 is SGHRS and CDR2 is YFSETQ. The ends lost 0 bases at V and 4 bases at J; junction bases unmatched: 5. The CDR3 contains 15 residues.

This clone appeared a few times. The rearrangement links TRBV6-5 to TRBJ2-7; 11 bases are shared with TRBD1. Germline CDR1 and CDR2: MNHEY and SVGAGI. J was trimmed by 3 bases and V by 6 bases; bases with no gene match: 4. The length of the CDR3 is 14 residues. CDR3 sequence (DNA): TGTGCCAGCAGAACCGGGACAGGGGGCTACGAGCAGTACTTC. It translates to CASRTGTGGYEQYF.

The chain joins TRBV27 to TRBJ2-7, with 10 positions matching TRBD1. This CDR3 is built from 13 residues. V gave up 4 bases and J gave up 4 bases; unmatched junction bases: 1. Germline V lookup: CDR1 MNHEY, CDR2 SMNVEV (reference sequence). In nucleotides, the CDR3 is TGTGCCAGCAGTTGGGACAGGGGTTACGAGCAGTACTTC. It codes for CASSWDRGYEQYF.

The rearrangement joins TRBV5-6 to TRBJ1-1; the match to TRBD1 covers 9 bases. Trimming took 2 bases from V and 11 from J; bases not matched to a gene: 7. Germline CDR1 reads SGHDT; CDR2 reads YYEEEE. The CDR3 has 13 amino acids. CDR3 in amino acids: CASSFLTGGHAFF. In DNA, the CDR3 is TGTGCCAGCAGCTTCTTAACAGGGGGCCATGCTTTCTTT.

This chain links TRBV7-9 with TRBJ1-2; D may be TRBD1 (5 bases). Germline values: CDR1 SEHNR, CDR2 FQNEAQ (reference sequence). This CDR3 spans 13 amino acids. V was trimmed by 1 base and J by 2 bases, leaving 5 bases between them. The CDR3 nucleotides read TGTGCCAGCAGCTTAGGACAGAACTATGGCTACACCTTC. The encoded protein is CASSLGQNYGYTF.

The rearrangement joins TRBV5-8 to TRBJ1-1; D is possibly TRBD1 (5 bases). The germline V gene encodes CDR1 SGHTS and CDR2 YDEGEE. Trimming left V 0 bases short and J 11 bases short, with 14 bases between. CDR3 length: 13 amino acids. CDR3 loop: CASSLGGLPRAFF. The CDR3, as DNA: TGTGCCAGCAGCTTGGGGGGACTGCCGAGGGCTTTCTTT.

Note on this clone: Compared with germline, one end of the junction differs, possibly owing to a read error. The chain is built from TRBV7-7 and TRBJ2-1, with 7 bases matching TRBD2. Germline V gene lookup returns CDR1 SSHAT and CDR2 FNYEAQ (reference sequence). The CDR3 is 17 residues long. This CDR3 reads CASSLGLGGGISDEQFF. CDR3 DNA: TGTGCTAGCAGCTTAGGTCTTGGCGGGGGTATTTCCGATGAGCAGTTCTTC.

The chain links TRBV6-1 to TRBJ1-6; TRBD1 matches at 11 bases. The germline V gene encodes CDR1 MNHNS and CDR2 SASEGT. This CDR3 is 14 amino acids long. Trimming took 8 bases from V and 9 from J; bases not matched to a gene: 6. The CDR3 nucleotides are TGTGCCAGCCATCTGGACAGGGGGCTTTCACCCCTCCACTTT. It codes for CASHLDRGLSPLHF.

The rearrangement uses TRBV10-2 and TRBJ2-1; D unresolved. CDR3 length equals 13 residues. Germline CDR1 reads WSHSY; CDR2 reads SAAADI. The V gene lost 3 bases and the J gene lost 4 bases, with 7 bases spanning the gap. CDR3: CASSDHGYNEQFF. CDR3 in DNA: TGCGCCAGCAGTGACCACGGGTACAATGAGCAGTTCTTC.

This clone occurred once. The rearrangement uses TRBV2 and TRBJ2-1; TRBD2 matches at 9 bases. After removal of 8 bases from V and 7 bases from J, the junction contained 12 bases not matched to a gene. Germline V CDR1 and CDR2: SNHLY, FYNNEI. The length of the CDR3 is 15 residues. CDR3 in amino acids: CASSERGVRENEQFF. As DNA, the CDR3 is TGTGCCAGCTCGGAGCGGGGGGTACGGGAAAATGAGCAGTTCTTC.

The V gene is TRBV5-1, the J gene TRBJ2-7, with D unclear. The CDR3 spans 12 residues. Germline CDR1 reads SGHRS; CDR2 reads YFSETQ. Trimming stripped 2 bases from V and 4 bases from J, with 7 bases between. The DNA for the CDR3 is TGCGCCAGCAGCTTTACCCGGTACGAGCAGTACTTC. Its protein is CASSFTRYEQYF.

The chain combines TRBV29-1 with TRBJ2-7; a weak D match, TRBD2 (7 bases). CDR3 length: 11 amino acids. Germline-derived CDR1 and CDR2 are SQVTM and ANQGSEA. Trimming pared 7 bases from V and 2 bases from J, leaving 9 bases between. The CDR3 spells CSGGGPYEQYF. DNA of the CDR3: TGCAGCGGGGGGGGGCCCTACGAGCAGTACTTC.

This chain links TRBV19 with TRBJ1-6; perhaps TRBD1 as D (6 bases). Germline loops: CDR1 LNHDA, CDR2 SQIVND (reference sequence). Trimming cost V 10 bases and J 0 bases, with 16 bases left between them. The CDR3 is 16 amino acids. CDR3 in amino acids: CATQDRRGSYNSPLHF. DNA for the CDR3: TGTGCCACTCAGGACAGAAGGGGCTCCTATAATTCACCCCTCCACTTT. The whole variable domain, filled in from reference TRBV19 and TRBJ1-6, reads DGGITQSPKYLFRKEGQNVTLSCEQNLNHDAMYWYRQDPGQGLRLIYYSQIVNDFQKGDIAEGYSVSREKKESFPLTVTSAQKNPTAFYLCATQDRRGSYNSPLHFGNGTRLTVT.

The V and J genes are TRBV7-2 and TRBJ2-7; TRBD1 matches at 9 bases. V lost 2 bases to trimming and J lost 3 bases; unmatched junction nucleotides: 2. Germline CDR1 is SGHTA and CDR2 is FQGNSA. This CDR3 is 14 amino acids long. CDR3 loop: CASSLSGQGYEQYF. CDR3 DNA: TGTGCCAGCAGCTTATCGGGACAGGGCTACGAGCAGTACTTC.

Here the CDR3 reads CASSPGQGSEKLFF. CDR3 coding DNA: TGTGCCAGCTCGCCGGGACAGGGAAGTGAAAAACTGTTTTTT. The chain carries TRBV18 and TRBJ1-4; 9 bases match TRBD1. The J segment lost 7 bases and the V segment lost 6 bases, leaving 6 bases of the junction unmatched. CDR1 and CDR2 (germline): KGHSH, LQKENI. This CDR3 is built from 14 residues. Variable domain in full (rest from reference TRBV18 and TRBJ1-4): NAGVMQNPRHLVRRRGQEARLRCSPMKGHSHVYWYRQLPEEGLKFMVYLQKENIIDESGMPKERFSAEFPKEGPSILRIQQVVRGDSAAYFCASSPGQGSEKLFFGSGTQLSVL.

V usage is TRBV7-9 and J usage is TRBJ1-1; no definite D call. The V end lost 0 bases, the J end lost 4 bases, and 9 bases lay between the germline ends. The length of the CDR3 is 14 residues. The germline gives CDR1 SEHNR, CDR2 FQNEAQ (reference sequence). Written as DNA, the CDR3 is TGTGCCAGCAGCTTAGCTGTGGGCCCCACTGAAGCTTTCTTT. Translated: CASSLAVGPTEAFF.

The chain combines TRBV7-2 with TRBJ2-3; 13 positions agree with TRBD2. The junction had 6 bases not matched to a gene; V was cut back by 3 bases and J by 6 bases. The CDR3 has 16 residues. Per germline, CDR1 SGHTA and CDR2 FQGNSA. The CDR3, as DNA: TGTGCCAGCAGCTTGAGACTAGCGGGGGGTGCCGATACGCAGTATTTT. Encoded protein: CASSLRLAGGADTQYF.

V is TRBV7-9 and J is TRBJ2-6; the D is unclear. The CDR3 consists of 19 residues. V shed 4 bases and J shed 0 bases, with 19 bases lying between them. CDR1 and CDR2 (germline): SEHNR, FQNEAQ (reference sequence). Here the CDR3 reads CASSSHKEEFSSGANVLTF. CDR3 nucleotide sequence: TGTGCCAGCAGCTCTCACAAAGAGGAATTCAGCTCTGGGGCCAACGTCCTGACTTTC.

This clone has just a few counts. CDR3 nucleotides: TGTGCCAGCAGTTCTTTAGCCTACGAGCAGTACTTC. This translates into CASSSLAYEQYF. V is TRBV6-6 and J is TRBJ2-7; D remains ambiguous. The CDR3 is made up of 12 amino acids. CDR1 and CDR2 (germline): MNHNY, SVGAGI (reference sequence). V was pared by 4 bases and J by 2 bases, with 6 bases between.